This T cell receptor (beta chain) is drawn from a study of technical replicates of blood from several donors. The data were produced by immunoSEQ multiplex PCR, yet TCRdb's version contains in-frame clones alone and is incomplete. The sample holds around 84,000 clones, roughly 98% seen once. The germline gives CDR1 LGHNT, CDR2 FRNRAP. V dropped 5 bases and J dropped 10 bases, with 18 bases sitting between them. The CDR3 contains 14 residues. The chain links TRBV12-5 to TRBJ2-1; D perhaps matches TRBD2 (5 bases). This TCR derives from a human donor in good health. What was sequenced was T cells isolated from PBMCs. The DNA of the CDR3 is TGTGCTAGTGGTCCCTGGACTCCAAGCCGCGAGCAGTTCTTC. This encodes CASGPWTPSREQFF. Using reference TRBV12-5 and TRBJ2-1 for the parts outside the CDR3, the full variable domain is DARVTQTPRHKVTEMGQEVTMRCQPILGHNTVFWYRQTMMQGLELLAYFRNRAPLDDSGMPKDRFSAEMPDATLATLKIQPSEPRDSAVYFCASGPWTPSREQFFGPGTRLTVL.